This record covers a single T cell receptor (beta chain). No antigen is known for it. Method: immunoSEQ multiplex PCR; TCRdb's copy keeps in-frame clones and lacks some. The sample lists more than 150,000 clones; roughly 87% were seen once. This sample was included in a study of Ad26.COV2.S vaccination and SARS-CoV-2 variants. Study-wide results and caveats: Relative to placebo recipients, vaccine recipients exhibited elevated spike-specific TCR breadth. Researchers reported similar non-spike TCR breadth in vaccine and placebo recipients.

Germline V CDR1 and CDR2: ENHRY, SYGVKD. The CDR3 is 13 residues long. Trimming removed 3 bases at V and 7 bases at J, with 10 bases between. The sequenced sample was peripheral blood, obtained after recovery from COVID-19. The TCR originated in a human donor who had recovered from COVID-19. The rearrangement links TRBV10-3 to TRBJ1-5; maybe TRBD1 (5 bases). The DNA for the CDR3 is TGTGCCATCAGTGATGACAGAGGGCAGCCCCAGCATTTT. Translation: CAISDDRGQPQHF.